This paragraph covers one T cell receptor (beta chain) sequence. Trimming pared 5 bases from V and 3 bases from J, leaving 14 bases between. Germline values: CDR1 SGHTS, CDR2 YDEGEE. The CDR3 length is 15 residues. As handled by the study authors: Estimation of nucleated cell counts relied on the amplification of reference gene primers. Repertoires were generated with immunoSEQ multiplex PCR, while TCRdb's copy carries only in-frame clones and drops some. V, J and clone size derive from that table, while D and trimming were established from the DNA sequence. Here the sample spans about 69,000 clones, 75% to 95% being singletons. These data originate in a study of blood T cell repertoires in COVID-19. Study overall: Whether acute or convalescent, the COVID-19 samples came from the United States, Italy and Spain. From T cells, B-cell-depleted T cells, or PBMCs came the material, which was cDNA or gDNA.

The origin of this receptor is a woman under 30 with acute or convalescent COVID-19. The sample was peripheral blood. The J gene is TRBJ1-4, the V gene TRBV5-8; the D gene is possibly TRBD1 (5 bases). CDR3 in amino acids: CASSGQGGSNEKLFF. CDR3 nucleotides: TGTGCCAGCAGTGGCCAGGGCGGATCTAATGAAAAACTGTTTTTT.